The sequence of this TCR beta chain was determined in a study of cytomegalovirus exposure and HLA in healthy donors. Study-wide results and caveats: Specificity of three CMV-associated chains for CMV antigens was verified in vitro. The study recorded 150 to 200 TCR beta chains that were cytomegalovirus-associated.

Data came from immunoSEQ multiplex PCR; TCRdb stores just in-frame clones and leaves some out. The data show over 110,000 clones, with about 86% seen just once and roughly 3% held by the top ten. The germline V gene has CDR1 KGHSH and CDR2 LQKENI. V dropped 3 bases and J dropped 13; count of bases not matched to a gene: 11. The CDR3 is 13 amino acids. On this clone itself: No antigen is known for it.

The source material was PBMCs. The receptor was derived from a young man in good health and CMV-seronegative. V is TRBV18 and J is TRBJ2-5, with 7 nucleotides matching TRBD1. CDR3 in amino acids: CASSPRGQNVWYF. DNA of the CDR3: TGTGCCAGCTCACCTAGGGGACAGAACGTTTGGTACTTC.